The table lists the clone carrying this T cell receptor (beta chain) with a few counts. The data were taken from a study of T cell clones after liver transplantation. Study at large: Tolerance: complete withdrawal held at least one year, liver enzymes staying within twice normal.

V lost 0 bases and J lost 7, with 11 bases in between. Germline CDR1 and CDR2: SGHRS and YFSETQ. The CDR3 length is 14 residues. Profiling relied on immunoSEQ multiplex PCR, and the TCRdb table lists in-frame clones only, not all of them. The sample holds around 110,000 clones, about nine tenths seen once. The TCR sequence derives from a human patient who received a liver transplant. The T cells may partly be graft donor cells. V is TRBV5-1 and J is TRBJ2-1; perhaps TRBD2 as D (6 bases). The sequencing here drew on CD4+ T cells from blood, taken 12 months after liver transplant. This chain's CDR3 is CASSLDGTRNEQFF. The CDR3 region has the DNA TGCGCCAGCAGCTTGGACGGGACTCGGAATGAGCAGTTCTTC.